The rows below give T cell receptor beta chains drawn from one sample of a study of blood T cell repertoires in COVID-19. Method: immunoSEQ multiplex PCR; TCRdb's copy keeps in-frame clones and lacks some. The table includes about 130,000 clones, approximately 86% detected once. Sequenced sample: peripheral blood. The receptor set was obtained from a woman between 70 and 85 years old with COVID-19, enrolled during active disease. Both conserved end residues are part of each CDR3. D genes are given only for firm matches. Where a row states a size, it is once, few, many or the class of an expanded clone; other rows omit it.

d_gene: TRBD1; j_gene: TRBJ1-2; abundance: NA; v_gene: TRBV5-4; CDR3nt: TGTGCCAGCAGGCGCACCGGGACAGGATCTAACTATGGCTACACCTTC; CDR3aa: CASRRTGTGSNYGYTF
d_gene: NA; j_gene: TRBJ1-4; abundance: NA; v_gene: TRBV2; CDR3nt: TGTGCCAGCAGTACCCCGAGAGTAGCTAATGAAAAACTGTTTTTT; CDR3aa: CASSTPRVANEKLFF
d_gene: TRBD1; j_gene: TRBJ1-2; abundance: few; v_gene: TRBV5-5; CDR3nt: TGTGCCAGCAGCCAGGACAGGTCGGCAGGGACCTTC; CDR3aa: CASSQDRSAGTF
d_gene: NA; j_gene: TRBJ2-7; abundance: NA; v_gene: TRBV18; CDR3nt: TGTGCCAGCTCACGGGACTCCCGGGAAAACGAGCAGTACTTC; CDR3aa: CASSRDSRENEQYF
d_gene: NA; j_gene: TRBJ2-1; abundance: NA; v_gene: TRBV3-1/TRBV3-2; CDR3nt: TGTGCCAGCAGCTCAGGGGTTTCTGGGCAGTTCTTC; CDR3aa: CASSSGVSGQFF
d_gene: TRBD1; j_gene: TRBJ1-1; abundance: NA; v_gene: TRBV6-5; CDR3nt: TGTGCCAGCAGTTACTCCGACAGGGGGGGCACTGAAGCTTTCTTT; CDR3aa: CASSYSDRGGTEAFF
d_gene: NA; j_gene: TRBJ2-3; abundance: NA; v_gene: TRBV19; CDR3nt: TGTGCCAGTAAACAGGGAACAACTAGCACAGATACGCAGTATTTT; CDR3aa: CASKQGTTSTDTQYF
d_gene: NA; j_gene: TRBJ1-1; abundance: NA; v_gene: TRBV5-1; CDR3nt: TGCGCCAGCAGCTTTGGGCAGCCGAACACTGAAGCTTTCTTT; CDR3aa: CASSFGQPNTEAFF
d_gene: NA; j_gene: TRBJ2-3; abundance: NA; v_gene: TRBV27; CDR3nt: TGTGCCAGCAGCTACCCAAACTCCGATACGCAGTATTTT; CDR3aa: CASSYPNSDTQYF
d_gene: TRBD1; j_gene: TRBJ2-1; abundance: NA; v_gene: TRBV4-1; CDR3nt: TGCGCCAGCAGCCCAAGTTATACGGGACAGGGGCCCAACTACAATGAGCAGTTCTTC; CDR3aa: CASSPSYTGQGPNYNEQFF
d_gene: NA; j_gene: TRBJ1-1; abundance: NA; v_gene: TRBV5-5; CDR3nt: TGTGCCAGCAGCTTGGTCAGGGAGGCGAGTGAAGCTTTCTTT; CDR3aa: CASSLVREASEAFF
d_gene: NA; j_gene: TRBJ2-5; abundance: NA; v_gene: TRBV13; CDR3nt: TGTGCCAGCAGCTCCTACAGGGGGGGGGAGACCCAGTACTTC; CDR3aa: CASSSYRGGETQYF
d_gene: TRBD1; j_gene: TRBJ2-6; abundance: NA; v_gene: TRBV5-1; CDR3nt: TGCGCCACCGGGACAGGGGGTTCTGGGGCCAACGTCCTGACTTTC; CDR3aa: CATGTGGSGANVLTF
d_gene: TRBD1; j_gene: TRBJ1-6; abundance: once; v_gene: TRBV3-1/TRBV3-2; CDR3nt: TGTGCCAGCAGCCAGACAGGGTCTAATTCACCCCTCCACTTT; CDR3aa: CASSQTGSNSPLHF
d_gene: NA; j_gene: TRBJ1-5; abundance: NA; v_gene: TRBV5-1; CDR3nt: TGCGCCAGCAGCTTGGAAGGCAGTTCAGGCCAGCCCCAGCATTTT; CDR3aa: CASSLEGSSGQPQHF
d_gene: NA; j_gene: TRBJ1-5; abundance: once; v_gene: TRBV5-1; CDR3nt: TGCGCCAGCAGCTTGGGCAGTTATCAGCCCCAGCATTTT; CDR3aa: CASSLGSYQPQHF
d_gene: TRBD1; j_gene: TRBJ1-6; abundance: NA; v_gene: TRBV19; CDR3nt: TGTGCCAGTAGTATAGGACGGACAGGGGGGAATTCACCCCTCCACTTT; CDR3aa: CASSIGRTGGNSPLHF
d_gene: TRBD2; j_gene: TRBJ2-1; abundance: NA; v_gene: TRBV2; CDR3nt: TGTGCCAGCAGAGCCACTTCTAGCGGGGGGTCCAATGAGCAGTTCTTC; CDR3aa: CASRATSSGGSNEQFF
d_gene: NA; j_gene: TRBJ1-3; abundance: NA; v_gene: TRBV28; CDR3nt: TGTGCCAGCAGCCCTGCGGGGGGCTCTGGAAACACCATATATTTT; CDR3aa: CASSPAGGSGNTIYF
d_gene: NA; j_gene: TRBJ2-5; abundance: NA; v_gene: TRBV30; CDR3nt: TGTGCCTGGAGGGAGACAGAGACCCAGTACTTC; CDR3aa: CAWRETETQYF
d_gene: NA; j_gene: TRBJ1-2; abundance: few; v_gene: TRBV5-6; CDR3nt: TGTGCCAGCAGCTTCGGGACTTCCGACTCGGCTAACTATGGCTACACCTTC; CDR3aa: CASSFGTSDSANYGYTF
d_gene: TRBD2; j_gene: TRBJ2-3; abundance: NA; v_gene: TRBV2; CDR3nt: TGTGCCAGCAGGAGAAGCGGGGGGATGGATACGCAGTATTTT; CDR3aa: CASRRSGGMDTQYF